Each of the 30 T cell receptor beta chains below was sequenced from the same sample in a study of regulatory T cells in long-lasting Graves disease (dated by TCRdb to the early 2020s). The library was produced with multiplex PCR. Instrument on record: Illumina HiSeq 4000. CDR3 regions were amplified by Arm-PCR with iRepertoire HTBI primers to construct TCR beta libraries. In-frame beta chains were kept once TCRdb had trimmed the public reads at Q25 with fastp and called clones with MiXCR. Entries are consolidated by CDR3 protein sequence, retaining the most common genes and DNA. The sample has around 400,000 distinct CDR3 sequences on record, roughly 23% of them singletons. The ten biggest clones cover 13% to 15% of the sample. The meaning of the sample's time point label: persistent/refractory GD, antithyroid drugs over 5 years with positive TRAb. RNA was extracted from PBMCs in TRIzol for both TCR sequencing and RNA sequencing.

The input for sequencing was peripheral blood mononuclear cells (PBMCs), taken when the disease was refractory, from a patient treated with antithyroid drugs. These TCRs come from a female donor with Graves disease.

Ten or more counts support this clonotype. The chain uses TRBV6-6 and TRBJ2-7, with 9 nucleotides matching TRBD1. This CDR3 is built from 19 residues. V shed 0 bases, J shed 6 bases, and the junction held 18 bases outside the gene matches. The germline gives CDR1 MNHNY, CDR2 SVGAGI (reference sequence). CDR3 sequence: CASSYSIGPVGDRVSEQYF. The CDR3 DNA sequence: TGTGCCAGCAGTTACTCGATTGGGCCAGTGGGGGACAGGGTATCCGAGCAGTACTTC.

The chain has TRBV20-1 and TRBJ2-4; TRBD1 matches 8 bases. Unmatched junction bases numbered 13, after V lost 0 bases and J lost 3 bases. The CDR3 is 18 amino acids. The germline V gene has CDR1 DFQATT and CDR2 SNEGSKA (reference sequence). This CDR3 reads CSARDLGTGPIGKNIQYF. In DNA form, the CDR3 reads TGCAGTGCTAGAGATCTAGGGACAGGTCCCATCGGCAAAAACATTCAGTACTTC.

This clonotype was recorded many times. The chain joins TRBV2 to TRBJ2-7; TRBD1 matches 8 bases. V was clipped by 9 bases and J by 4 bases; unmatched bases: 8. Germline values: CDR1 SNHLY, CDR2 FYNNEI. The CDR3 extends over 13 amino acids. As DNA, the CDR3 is TGTGCCAGTTCGAGGACAGGGCGGTACGAGCAGTACTTC. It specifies CASSRTGRYEQYF.

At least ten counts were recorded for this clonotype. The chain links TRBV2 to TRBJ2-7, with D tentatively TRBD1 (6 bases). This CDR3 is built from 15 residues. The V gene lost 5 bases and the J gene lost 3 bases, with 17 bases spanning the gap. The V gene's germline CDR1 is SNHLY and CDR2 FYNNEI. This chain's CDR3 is CASSTTGTQYYEQYF. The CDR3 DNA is TGTGCCAGCAGTACTACCGGGACACAATACTACGAGCAGTACTTC.

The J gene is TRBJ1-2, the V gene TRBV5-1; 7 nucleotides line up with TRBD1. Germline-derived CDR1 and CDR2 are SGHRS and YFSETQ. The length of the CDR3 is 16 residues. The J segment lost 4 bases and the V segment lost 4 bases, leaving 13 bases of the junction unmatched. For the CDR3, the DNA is TGCGCCAGCAGCCTCAGACAGGGAAAGACTTCCTATGGCTACACCTTC. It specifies CASSLRQGKTSYGYTF.

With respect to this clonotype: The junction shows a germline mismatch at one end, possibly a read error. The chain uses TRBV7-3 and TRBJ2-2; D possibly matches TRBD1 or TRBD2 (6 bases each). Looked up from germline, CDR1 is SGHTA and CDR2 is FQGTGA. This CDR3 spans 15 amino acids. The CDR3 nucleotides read TGTGCCAGCAGCCCTTGGAGGGGGGCGGCCGGGGGGCTGTTTTTT. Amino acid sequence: CASSPWRGAAGGLFF. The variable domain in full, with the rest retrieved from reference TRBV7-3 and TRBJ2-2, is GAGVSQTPSNKVTEKGKYVELRCDPISGHTALYWYRQSLGQGPEFLIYFQGTGAADDSGLPNDRFFAVRPEGSVSTLKIQRTERGDSAVYLCASSPWRGAAGGLFFGEGSRLTVL.

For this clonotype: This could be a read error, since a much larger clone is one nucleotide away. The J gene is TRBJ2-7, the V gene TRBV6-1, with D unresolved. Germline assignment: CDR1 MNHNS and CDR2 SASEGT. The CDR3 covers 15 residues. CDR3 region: CASSEQRNGAYKQYF. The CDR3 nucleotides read TGTGCCAGCAGTGAACAACGGAACGGCGCCTACAAGCAGTACTTC.

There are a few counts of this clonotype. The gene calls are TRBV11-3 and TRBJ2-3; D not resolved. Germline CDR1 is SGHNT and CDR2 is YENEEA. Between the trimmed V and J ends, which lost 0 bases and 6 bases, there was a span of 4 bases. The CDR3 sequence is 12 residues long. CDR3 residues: CASSLDRDTQYF. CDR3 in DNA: TGTGCCAGCAGCTTAGACAGGGATACGCAGTATTTT.

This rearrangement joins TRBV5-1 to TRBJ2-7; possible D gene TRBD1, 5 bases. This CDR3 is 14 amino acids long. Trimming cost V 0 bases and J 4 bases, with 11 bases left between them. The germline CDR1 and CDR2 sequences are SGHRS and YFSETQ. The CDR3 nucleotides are TGCGCCAGCAGCTTGGGACAGCCATCTTACGAGCAGTACTTC. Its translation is CASSLGQPSYEQYF.

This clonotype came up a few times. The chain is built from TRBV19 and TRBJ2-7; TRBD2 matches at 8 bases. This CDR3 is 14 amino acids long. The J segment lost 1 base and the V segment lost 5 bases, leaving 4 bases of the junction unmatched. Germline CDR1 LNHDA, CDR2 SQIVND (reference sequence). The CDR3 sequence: CASSGTRVSYEQYF. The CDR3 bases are TGTGCCAGTAGTGGGACTAGGGTGTCCTACGAGCAGTACTTC.

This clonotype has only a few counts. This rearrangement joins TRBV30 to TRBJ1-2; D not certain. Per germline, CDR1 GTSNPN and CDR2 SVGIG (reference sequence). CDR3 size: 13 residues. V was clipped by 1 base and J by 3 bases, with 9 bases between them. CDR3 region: CAWSGPRHYGYTF. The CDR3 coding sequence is TGTGCCTGGAGTGGGCCCAGGCACTATGGCTACACCTTC.

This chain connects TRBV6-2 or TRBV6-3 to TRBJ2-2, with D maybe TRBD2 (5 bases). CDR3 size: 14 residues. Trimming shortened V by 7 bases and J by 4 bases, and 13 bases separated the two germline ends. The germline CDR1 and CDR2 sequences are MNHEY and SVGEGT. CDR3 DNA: TGTGCCAGCAAGAGGGATCCCTCCACCGGGGAGCTGTTTTTT. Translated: CASKRDPSTGELFF.

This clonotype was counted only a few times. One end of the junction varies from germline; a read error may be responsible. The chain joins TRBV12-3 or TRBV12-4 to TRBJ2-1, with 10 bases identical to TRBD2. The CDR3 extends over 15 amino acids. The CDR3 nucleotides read TGTGCCAGCAGTCTAGCGGGAGTGATCTACAATGAGCAGTTCTTC. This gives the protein CASSLAGVIYNEQFF.

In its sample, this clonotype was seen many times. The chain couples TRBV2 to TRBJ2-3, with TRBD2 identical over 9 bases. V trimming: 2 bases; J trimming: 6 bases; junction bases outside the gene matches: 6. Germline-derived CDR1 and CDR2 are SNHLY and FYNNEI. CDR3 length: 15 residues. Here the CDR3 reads CASSERGLAGDTQYF. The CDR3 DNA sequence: TGTGCCAGCAGTGAAAGGGGACTAGCTGGTGATACGCAGTATTTT.

CDR3 nucleotide sequence: TGTGCCAGCAGCCCAGGGACTAGCGGGAGTGGATATGTTGATACGCAGTATTTT. It is translated as CASSPGTSGSGYVDTQYF. The chain joins TRBV28 to TRBJ2-3; 14 positions match TRBD2. After removal of 6 bases from V and 6 bases from J, the junction contained 14 bases not matched to a gene. CDR1 and CDR2 (germline): MDHEN, SYDVKM. The CDR3 is 18 residues long.

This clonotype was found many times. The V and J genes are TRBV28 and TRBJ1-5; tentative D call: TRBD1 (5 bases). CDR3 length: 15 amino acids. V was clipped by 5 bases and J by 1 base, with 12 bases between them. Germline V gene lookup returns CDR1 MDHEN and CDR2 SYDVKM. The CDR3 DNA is TGTGCCAGCAGTGGGGGAGGGGCGAGCAATCAGCCCCAGCATTTT. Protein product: CASSGGGASNQPQHF.

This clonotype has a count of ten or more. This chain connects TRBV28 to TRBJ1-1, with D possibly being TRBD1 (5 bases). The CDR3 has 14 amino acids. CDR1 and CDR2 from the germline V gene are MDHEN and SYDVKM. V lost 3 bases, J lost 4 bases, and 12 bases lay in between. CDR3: CASSLPRERTEAFF. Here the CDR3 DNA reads TGTGCCAGCAGTTTGCCCAGGGAACGCACTGAAGCTTTCTTT.

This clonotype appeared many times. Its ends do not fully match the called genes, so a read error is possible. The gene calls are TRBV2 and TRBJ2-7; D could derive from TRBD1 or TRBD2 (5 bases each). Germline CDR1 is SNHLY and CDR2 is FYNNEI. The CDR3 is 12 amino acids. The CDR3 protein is CASRGDPSTKLF. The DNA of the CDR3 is TGTGCCAGCAGGGGGGACCCCTCGACAAAACTGTTC. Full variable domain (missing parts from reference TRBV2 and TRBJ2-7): EPEVTQTPSHQVTQMGQEVILRCVPISNHLYFYWYRQILGQKVEFLVSFYNNEISEKSEIFDDQFSVERPDGSNFTLKIRSTKLEDSAMYFCASRGDPSTKLFGPGTRLTVT.

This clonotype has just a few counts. The chain's CDR3 is CASSPGSSTGELFF. The CDR3, as DNA: TGTGCCAGCTCGCCGGGGAGTTCCACCGGGGAGCTGTTTTTT. The rearrangement joins TRBV28 to TRBJ2-2, with D possibly being TRBD2 (5 bases). Per germline, CDR1 MDHEN and CDR2 SYDVKM. The CDR3 is made up of 14 amino acids. The V end lost 8 bases, the J end lost 4 bases, and 14 bases lay between the germline ends.

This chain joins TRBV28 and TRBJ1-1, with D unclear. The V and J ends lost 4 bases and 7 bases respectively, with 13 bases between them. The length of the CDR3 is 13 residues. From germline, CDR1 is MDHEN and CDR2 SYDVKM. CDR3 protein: CASSSPDKNEAFF. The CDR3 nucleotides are TGTGCCAGCAGTTCCCCCGACAAGAATGAAGCTTTCTTT.

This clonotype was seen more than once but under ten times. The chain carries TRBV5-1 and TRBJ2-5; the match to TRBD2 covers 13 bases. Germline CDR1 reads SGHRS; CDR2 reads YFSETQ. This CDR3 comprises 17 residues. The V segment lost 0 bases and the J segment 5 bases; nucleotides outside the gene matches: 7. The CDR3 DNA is TGCGCCAGCAGCTTGGTGAGGACTAGCGGGAGTGGTGAGACCCAGTACTTC. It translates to CASSLVRTSGSGETQYF. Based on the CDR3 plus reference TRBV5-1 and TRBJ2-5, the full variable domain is KAGVTQTPRYLIKTRGQQVTLSCSPISGHRSVSWYQQTPGQGLQFLFEYFSETQRNKGNFPGRFSGRQFSNSRSEMNVSTLELGDSALYLCASSLVRTSGSGETQYFGPGTRLLVL.

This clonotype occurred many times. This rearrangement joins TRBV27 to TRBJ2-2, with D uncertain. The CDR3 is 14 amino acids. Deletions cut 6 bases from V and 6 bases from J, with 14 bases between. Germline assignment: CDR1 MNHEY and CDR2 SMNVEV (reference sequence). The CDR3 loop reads CASSSDWGSGELFF. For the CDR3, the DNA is TGTGCCAGCAGCTCCGACTGGGGTTCCGGGGAGCTGTTTTTT.

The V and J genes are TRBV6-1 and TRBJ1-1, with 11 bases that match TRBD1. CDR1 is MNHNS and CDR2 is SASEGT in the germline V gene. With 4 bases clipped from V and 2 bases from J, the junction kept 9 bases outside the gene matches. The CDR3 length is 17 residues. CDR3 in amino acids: CASSALGQGAVNTEAFF. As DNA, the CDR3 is TGTGCCAGCAGTGCTCTTGGACAGGGGGCCGTAAACACTGAAGCTTTCTTT.

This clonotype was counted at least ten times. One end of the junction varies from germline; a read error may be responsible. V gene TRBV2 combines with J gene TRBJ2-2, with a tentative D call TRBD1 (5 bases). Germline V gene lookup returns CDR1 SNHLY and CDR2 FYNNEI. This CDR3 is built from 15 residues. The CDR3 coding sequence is TGTGCCAGCAGCGAAGACAGCACGCACACCGGGGAGCTGTTTTTT. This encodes CASSEDSTHTGELFF.

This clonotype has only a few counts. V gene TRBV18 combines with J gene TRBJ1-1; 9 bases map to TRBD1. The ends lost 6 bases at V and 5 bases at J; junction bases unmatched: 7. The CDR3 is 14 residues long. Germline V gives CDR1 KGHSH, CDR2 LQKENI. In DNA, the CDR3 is TGTGCCAGCTCTCCGGCCGACAGGGGGACTGAAGCTTTCTTT. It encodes CASSPADRGTEAFF.

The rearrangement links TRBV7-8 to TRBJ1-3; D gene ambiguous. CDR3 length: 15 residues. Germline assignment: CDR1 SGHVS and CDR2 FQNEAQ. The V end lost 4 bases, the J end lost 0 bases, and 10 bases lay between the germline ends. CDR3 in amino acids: CASSSGLVSGNTIYF. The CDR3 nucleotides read TGTGCCAGCAGCTCCGGACTGGTCTCTGGAAACACCATATATTTT. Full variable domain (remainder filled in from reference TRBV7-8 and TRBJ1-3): GAGVSQSPRYKVAKRGQDVALRCDPISGHVSLFWYQQALGQGPEFLTYFQNEAQLDKSGLPSDRFFAERPEGSVSTLKIQRTQQEDSAVYLCASSSGLVSGNTIYFGEGSWLTVV.

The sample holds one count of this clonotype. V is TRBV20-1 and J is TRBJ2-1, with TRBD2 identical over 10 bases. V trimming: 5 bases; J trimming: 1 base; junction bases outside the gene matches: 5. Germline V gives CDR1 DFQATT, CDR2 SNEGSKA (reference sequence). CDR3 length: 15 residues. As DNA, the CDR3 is TGCAGTGCTGGTCCTAGCGGGAGATCCTACAATGAGCAGTTCTTC. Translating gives CSAGPSGRSYNEQFF.

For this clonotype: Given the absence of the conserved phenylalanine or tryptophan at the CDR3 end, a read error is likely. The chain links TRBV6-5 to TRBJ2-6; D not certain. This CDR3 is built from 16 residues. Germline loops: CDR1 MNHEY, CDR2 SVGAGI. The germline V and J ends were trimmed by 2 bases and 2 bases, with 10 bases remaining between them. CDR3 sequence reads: CASSYAVATGANVLTL. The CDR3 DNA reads TGTGCCAGCAGTTACGCGGTGGCAACTGGGGCCAACGTCCTGACTCTC.

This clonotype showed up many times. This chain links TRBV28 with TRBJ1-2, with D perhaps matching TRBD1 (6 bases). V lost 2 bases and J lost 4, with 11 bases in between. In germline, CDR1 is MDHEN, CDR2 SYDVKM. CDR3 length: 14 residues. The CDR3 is CASSLQGIFYGYTF. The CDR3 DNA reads TGTGCCAGCAGTTTACAGGGGATCTTCTATGGCTACACCTTC.

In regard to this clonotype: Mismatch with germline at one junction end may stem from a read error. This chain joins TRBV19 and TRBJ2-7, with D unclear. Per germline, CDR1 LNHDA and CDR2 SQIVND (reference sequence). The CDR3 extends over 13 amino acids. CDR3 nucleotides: TGTGCCAGTAGTCTTGGCACCTCCTACGAGCAGCACTTC. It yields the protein CASSLGTSYEQHF.